One and the same sample provided the 32 T cell receptor beta chains below, sequenced in a study of radiotherapy plus CTLA-4 blockade in lung cancer. The method was immunoSEQ multiplex PCR; TCRdb's version includes in-frame clones alone and lacks a portion of them. The sample consists of about 87,000 clones, more than 75% of them appearing once. The material sequenced was peripheral blood, taken from a patient treated with radiotherapy plus ipilimumab. These receptors all come from a human donor with non-small cell lung cancer that progressed on radiotherapy plus ipilimumab.

The chain has TRBV18 and TRBJ1-2, with 10 bases aligning to TRBD1. This CDR3 spans 15 amino acids. V trimming: 3 bases; J trimming: 6 bases; junction bases outside the gene matches: 7. Germline V gives CDR1 KGHSH, CDR2 LQKENI. The CDR3 reads CASSPLPGQGNGYTF. CDR3 in DNA: TGTGCCAGCTCACCGCTGCCGGGACAGGGGAATGGCTACACCTTC.

This clone was seen once. The DNA of the CDR3 is TGTGCCAGCAGCGAACTTACCCCCTATGGCTACACCTTC. It codes for CASSELTPYGYTF. The chain has TRBV11-2 and TRBJ1-2; D call uncertain. This CDR3 spans 13 amino acids. The V gene's germline CDR1 is SGHAT and CDR2 FQNNGV. Trimming cost V 5 bases and J 4 bases, with 11 bases left between them. Drawing the rest from reference TRBV11-2 and TRBJ1-2, the complete variable domain is EAGVAQSPRYKIIEKRQSVAFWCNPISGHATLYWYQQILGQGPKLLIQFQNNGVVDDSQLPKDRFSAERLKGVDSTLKIQPAKLEDSAVYLCASSELTPYGYTFGSGTRLTVV.

The V call is TRBV5-6, the J call TRBJ1-6; TRBD1 agrees at 7 bases. Unmatched junction bases numbered 2, after V lost 2 bases and J lost 6 bases. Germline-derived CDR1 and CDR2 are SGHDT and YYEEEE. The CDR3 is made up of 14 amino acids. The CDR3: CASSFGQVNSPLHF. CDR3 coding DNA: TGTGCCAGCAGCTTCGGACAGGTTAATTCACCCCTCCACTTT.

This clone was seen a few times. The V gene is TRBV30, the J gene TRBJ2-7; TRBD1 matches at 9 bases. V gave up 5 bases and J gave up 2 bases; unmatched junction bases: 4. Germline CDR1 GTSNPN, CDR2 SVGIG (reference sequence). The CDR3 loop spans 13 amino acids. CDR3 in amino acids: CAWARTGAYEQYF. CDR3 nucleotides: TGTGCCTGGGCCCGGACAGGGGCCTACGAGCAGTACTTC.

The rearrangement links TRBV2 to TRBJ2-6; 7 nucleotides align to TRBD1. Germline CDR1 SNHLY, CDR2 FYNNEI. V trimming: 2 bases; J trimming: 4 bases; junction bases outside the gene matches: 8. The CDR3 has 17 residues. The DNA of the CDR3 is TGTGCCAGCAGTGAACGGGACAGTGCTTGGGGGGCCAACGTCCTGACTTTC. It codes for CASSERDSAWGANVLTF. The whole variable domain, remainder taken from reference TRBV2 and TRBJ2-6, is EPEVTQTPSHQVTQMGQEVILRCVPISNHLYFYWYRQILGQKVEFLVSFYNNEISEKSEIFDDQFSVERPDGSNFTLKIRSTKLEDSAMYFCASSERDSAWGANVLTFGAGSRLTVL.

The rearrangement joins TRBV10-1 to TRBJ1-2; D is ambiguous. The germline V gene encodes CDR1 WNHNN and CDR2 SYGVQD (reference sequence). V was clipped by 3 bases and J by 4 bases, with 9 bases between them. CDR3 length: 13 amino acids. CDR3 nucleotide sequence: TGCGCCAGCAGTGACGGCCTTAGCTATGGCTACACCTTC. Residues: CASSDGLSYGYTF.

The chain joins TRBV7-7 to TRBJ2-1; 8 bases map to TRBD2. Per germline, CDR1 SSHAT and CDR2 FNYEAQ (reference sequence). J gave up 4 bases and V 2 bases, and 4 bases lay outside the gene matches. The CDR3 length is 15 residues. The CDR3 coding sequence is TGTGCCAGCAGCTTACTGAGCGGGGGATACAATGAGCAGTTCTTC. Its protein is CASSLLSGGYNEQFF.

There are a few counts of this clone. The rearrangement joins TRBV5-4 to TRBJ2-1, with D maybe TRBD2 (5 bases). Trimming removed 3 bases from V and 0 bases from J, with 7 bases in between. Germline loops: CDR1 SGHNT, CDR2 YYREEE (reference sequence). This CDR3 region has 14 residues. The CDR3 reads CASSSGSSYNEQFF. The CDR3 nucleotides read TGTGCCAGCAGCTCGGGAAGCTCCTACAATGAGCAGTTCTTC.

V gene TRBV2 combines with J gene TRBJ1-4, with 9 bases that match TRBD1. The V and J ends lost 8 bases and 7 bases, in that order; junction bases with no gene match: 8. Germline V CDR1 and CDR2: SNHLY, FYNNEI. The CDR3 runs to 14 residues. The CDR3 nucleotides are TGTGCCAGCCAGGGACAGGGTATGGGTGAAAAACTGTTTTTT. It is translated as CASQGQGMGEKLFF.

The chain has TRBV18 and TRBJ2-4; 9 nucleotides agree with TRBD2. In germline, CDR1 is KGHSH, CDR2 LQKENI. Losses at the gene ends were 0 bases for V and 0 bases for J; bases not matched to a gene: 9. The CDR3 is 19 amino acids. In nucleotides, the CDR3 is TGTGCCAGCTCACCACCGGCTAGCGGGGAAACAAAAGCCAAAAACATTCAGTACTTC. Protein sequence: CASSPPASGETKAKNIQYF.

The CDR3 loop is CASSLTSAANTGELFF. The DNA for the CDR3 is TGTGCCAGCAGCTTAACTAGCGCCGCGAACACCGGGGAGCTGTTTTTT. This sequence joins TRBV7-2 and TRBJ2-2; the match to TRBD2 covers 7 bases. Losses at the gene ends were 2 bases for V and 0 bases for J; bases not matched to a gene: 3. The CDR3 is 16 amino acids. Germline lookup yields CDR1 SGHTA and CDR2 FQGNSA. Full variable domain (remainder filled in from reference TRBV7-2 and TRBJ2-2): GAGVSQSPSNKVTEKGKDVELRCDPISGHTALYWYRQSLGQGLEFLIYFQGNSAPDKSGLPSDRFSAERTGGSVSTLTIQRTQQEDSAVYLCASSLTSAANTGELFFGEGSRLTVL.

This clone was seen a few times. The J gene is TRBJ2-2, the V gene TRBV5-6; D might be TRBD2 (5 bases). CDR1 and CDR2 (germline): SGHDT, YYEEEE. This CDR3 region has 13 residues. V lost 5 bases to trimming and J lost 6 bases, with 11 bases between them. As DNA, the CDR3 is TGTGCCAGCAGGAAAAGAGCGGCCGGGGAGCTGTTTTTT. It yields the protein CASRKRAAGELFF.

This sequence joins TRBV6-6 and TRBJ2-1; no firm D call. This CDR3 spans 16 amino acids. Looked up from germline, CDR1 is MNHNY and CDR2 is SVGAGI (reference sequence). The CDR3 reads CASNGRRSSSYNEQFF. CDR3 DNA sequence: TGTGCTTCCAACGGGCGGCGATCTAGCTCCTACAATGAGCAGTTCTTC.

The rearrangement joins TRBV7-3 to TRBJ2-3; no reliable D call. The V and J ends lost 5 bases and 6 bases respectively, with 9 bases between them. Germline V gene lookup returns CDR1 SGHTA and CDR2 FQGTGA. CDR3 length: 12 residues. The CDR3 nucleotides are TGTGCCAGCAGCCCCGATGGCGATACGCAGTATTTT. As protein: CASSPDGDTQYF.

The chain combines TRBV6-6 with TRBJ1-1; D is unclear. The CDR3 has 13 amino acids. CDR1 is MNHNY and CDR2 is SVGAGI in the germline V gene (reference sequence). The V and J ends lost 5 bases and 8 bases respectively, with 15 bases between them. CDR3 nucleotides: TGTGCCAGCAGTAAGGCGAGAACAACCGAAGCTTTCTTT. Translated: CASSKARTTEAFF.

CDR3 DNA: TGTGCCAGCGGAACCGCAAGACTAGCTCGGTACGAGCAGTACTTC. This codes for CASGTARLARYEQYF. V gene TRBV5-4 combines with J gene TRBJ2-7; 7 nucleotides line up with TRBD2. The CDR3 length is 15 residues. The V segment lost 7 bases and the J segment 4 bases; nucleotides outside the gene matches: 14. The germline V gene encodes CDR1 SGHNT and CDR2 YYREEE (reference sequence).

The V gene is TRBV11-3, the J gene TRBJ1-1; 12 bases match TRBD1. V was clipped by 1 base and J by 1 base; unmatched bases: 4. CDR3 length equals 17 residues. From germline, CDR1 is SGHNT and CDR2 YENEEA. The CDR3 reads CASSLAGQGAGNTEAFF. The CDR3 DNA follows: TGTGCCAGCAGCTTAGCGGGACAGGGGGCTGGGAACACTGAAGCTTTCTTT. The variable domain in full, with the rest retrieved from reference TRBV11-3 and TRBJ1-1, is EAGVVQSPRYKIIEKKQPVAFWCNPISGHNTLYWYLQNLGQGPELLIRYENEEAVDDSQLPKDRFSAERLKGVDSTLKIQPAELGDSAVYLCASSLAGQGAGNTEAFFGQGTRLTVV.

In DNA, the CDR3 is TGTGCCAGCAGCTTCGGCCGGACTATTCGCACCGGGGAGCTGTTTTTT. As protein: CASSFGRTIRTGELFF. This rearrangement joins TRBV5-6 to TRBJ2-2; a possible D gene is TRBD2 (6 bases). V lost 2 bases and J lost 4, with 15 bases in between. The germline V gene has CDR1 SGHDT and CDR2 YYEEEE. This CDR3 has 16 amino acids. The variable domain in full, with the rest retrieved from reference TRBV5-6 and TRBJ2-2, is DAGVTQSPTHLIKTRGQQVTLRCSPKSGHDTVSWYQQALGQGPQFIFQYYEEEERQRGNFPDRFSGHQFPNYSSELNVNALLLGDSALYLCASSFGRTIRTGELFFGEGSRLTVL.

The chain combines TRBV7-9 with TRBJ2-7, with D maybe TRBD2 (6 bases). The CDR3 spans 14 residues. Looked up from germline, CDR1 is SEHNR and CDR2 is FQNEAQ (reference sequence). V was cut by 0 bases and J by 2 bases, with 8 bases left in between. CDR3 sequence (DNA): TGTGCCAGCAGCTTAGCGGGACTGACCTACGAGCAGTACTTC. It specifies CASSLAGLTYEQYF.

This chain's CDR3 is CASSLDGGQGPYEQYF. Written as DNA, the CDR3 is TGTGCCAGCAGCTTAGATGGCGGACAGGGCCCCTACGAGCAGTACTTC. This chain connects TRBV7-9 to TRBJ2-7; the match to TRBD1 covers 8 bases. This CDR3 has 16 amino acids. J was trimmed by 2 bases and V by 1 base; bases with no gene match: 7. Germline values: CDR1 SEHNR, CDR2 FQNEAQ (reference sequence). The whole variable domain, filled in from reference TRBV7-9 and TRBJ2-7, reads DTGVSQNPRHKITKRGQNVTFRCDPISEHNRLYWYRQTLGQGPEFLTYFQNEAQLEKSRLLSDRFSAERPKGSFSTLEIQRTEQGDSAMYLCASSLDGGQGPYEQYFGPGTRLTVT.

The chain has TRBV14 and TRBJ2-7; D ambiguous. The CDR3 has 13 amino acids. Germline-derived CDR1 and CDR2 are SGHDN and FVKESK. V lost 1 base to trimming and J lost 11 bases, with 15 bases between them. In DNA, the CDR3 is TGTGCCAGCAGCCAAGGAGACTCTTCCACGAAGTACTTC. It encodes CASSQGDSSTKYF.

The chain carries TRBV10-3 and TRBJ2-1; 8 nucleotides line up with TRBD2. The CDR3 has 13 amino acids. CDR1 is ENHRY and CDR2 is SYGVKD in the germline V gene. The ends lost 8 bases at V and 5 bases at J; junction bases unmatched: 5. The CDR3 nucleotides read TGTGCCATCCGGGGCGGGGGGAACAATGAGCAGTTCTTC. Translating it yields CAIRGGGNNEQFF.

The genes are TRBV18 and TRBJ1-5; D might be TRBD1 (5 bases). V lost 2 bases, J lost 4 bases, and 9 bases lay in between. CDR1 KGHSH and CDR2 LQKENI come from the germline V gene. The CDR3 covers 14 residues. This chain's CDR3 is CASSPGGWNQPQHF. Here the CDR3 DNA reads TGTGCCAGCTCACCAGGGGGGTGGAATCAGCCCCAGCATTTT. Combining the CDR3 with reference TRBV18 and TRBJ1-5 gives the whole variable domain NAGVMQNPRHLVRRRGQEARLRCSPMKGHSHVYWYRQLPEEGLKFMVYLQKENIIDESGMPKERFSAEFPKEGPSILRIQQVVRGDSAAYFCASSPGGWNQPQHFGDGTRLSIL.

The V gene is TRBV6-5, the J gene TRBJ1-1; D call uncertain. Germline V gene lookup returns CDR1 MNHEY and CDR2 SVGAGI. Trimming left V 5 bases short and J 3 bases short, with 16 bases between. This CDR3 region has 15 residues. The CDR3 DNA sequence: TGTGCCAGCAGTATCACTACGATGGATTACACTGAAGCTTTCTTT. Amino acid sequence: CASSITTMDYTEAFF.

The rearrangement links TRBV6-5 to TRBJ2-3, with 12 bases fitting TRBD2. V was pared by 2 bases and J by 3 bases, with 3 bases of the junction left unmatched. This CDR3 is 16 amino acids long. CDR1 and CDR2 (germline): MNHEY, SVGAGI. The CDR3 here is CASSYLAGGRTDTQYF. The CDR3, as DNA: TGTGCCAGCAGTTACCTAGCGGGAGGGCGGACAGATACGCAGTATTTT.

This chain joins TRBV4-1 and TRBJ1-5; D is perhaps TRBD1 (5 bases). Between the trimmed V and J ends, which lost 4 bases and 4 bases, there was a span of 11 bases. This CDR3 has 14 residues. Germline loops: CDR1 MGHRA, CDR2 YSYEKL. The CDR3 DNA reads as TGCGCCAGCAGCCGGCAGGGAGAGAATCAGCCCCAGCATTTT. Translation: CASSRQGENQPQHF.

This chain uses TRBV25-1 with TRBJ1-1; a possible D gene is TRBD1 (6 bases). This CDR3 contains 17 residues. V lost 3 bases to trimming and J lost 0 bases, with 17 bases between them. CDR1 MGHDK and CDR2 SYGVNS come from the germline V gene. CDR3 DNA: TGTGCCAGCAGTGACGGGACCGGGACAAGAATGAACACTGAAGCTTTCTTT. Protein sequence: CASSDGTGTRMNTEAFF. Supplemented by reference TRBV25-1 and TRBJ1-1, the full variable domain reads EADIYQTPRYLVIGTGKKITLECSQTMGHDKMYWYQQDPGMELHLIHYSYGVNSTEKGDLSSESTVSRIRTEHFPLTLESARPSHTSQYLCASSDGTGTRMNTEAFFGQGTRLTVV.

CDR3 protein: CASSWTRQLSGETQYF. CDR3 DNA sequence: TGTGCCAGCAGCTGGACTAGACAACTCTCGGGAGAGACCCAGTACTTC. This chain joins TRBV5-5 and TRBJ2-5, with 7 bases aligning to TRBD2. CDR3 length equals 16 residues. V gave up 3 bases and J gave up 4 bases; unmatched junction bases: 12. CDR1 SGHKS and CDR2 YYEKEE come from the germline V gene (reference sequence).

As DNA, the CDR3 is TGTGCCAGCAGCTTAGCTGTCGTTTCGCCCAACTCTGGAAACACCATATATTTT. Translating gives CASSLAVVSPNSGNTIYF. The chain links TRBV11-2 to TRBJ1-3; no clear D gene. Germline V gene data show CDR1 as SGHAT and CDR2 as FQNNGV. The CDR3 is 18 residues long. Between the trimmed V and J ends, which lost 1 base and 0 bases, there was a span of 16 bases.

This clone was detected only once. This chain links TRBV5-1 with TRBJ2-3, with 9 nucleotides matching TRBD1. Germline V CDR1 and CDR2: SGHRS, YFSETQ. This CDR3 has 17 amino acids. Trimming cost V 3 bases and J 0 bases; bases outside gene matches: 8. CDR3 residues: CASSWTGATISTDTQYF. CDR3 DNA sequence: TGCGCCAGCAGCTGGACAGGGGCAACGATTAGCACAGATACGCAGTATTTT.

The chain employs TRBV5-4 and TRBJ2-1, with a possible D match to TRBD2 (6 bases). Germline V gene data show CDR1 as SGHNT and CDR2 as YYREEE (reference sequence). The germline V and J ends were trimmed by 5 bases and 9 bases, with 21 bases remaining between them. The CDR3 loop spans 15 amino acids. CDR3 bases: TGTGCCAGCAGTAGCGGCGGGGTCCTAGGCGGTGAGCAGTTCTTC. The encoded protein is CASSSGGVLGGEQFF.

The V call is TRBV4-2, the J call TRBJ2-7; the match to TRBD1 covers 7 bases. V lost 2 bases to trimming and J lost 2 bases; unmatched junction nucleotides: 3. The CDR3 extends over 14 amino acids. In germline, CDR1 is LGHNA, CDR2 YNFKEQ. As DNA, the CDR3 is TGTGCCAGCAGCCAAACGGGGACAGCCTACGAGCAGTACTTC. Its protein is CASSQTGTAYEQYF.